Detailed here is one T cell receptor beta chain. The target antigen is unknown. The data derive from a study of T cell responses to AZD1222 COVID-19 vaccine. Whole-study results and caveats: Spike as a whole was targeted by vaccine-associated CD4 TCRs, dominant at 160-218 and 743-854. An increase in Spike-specific TCR breadth and depth was observed after two AZD1222 doses.

Second-dose groups at about 4 or about 12 weeks were pooled. In germline, CDR1 is MNHEY, CDR2 SMNVEV (reference sequence). The CDR3 runs 15 residues. Trimming cost V 6 bases and J 5 bases; bases outside gene matches: 9. Sequencing used immunoSEQ multiplex PCR; TCRdb keeps in-frame clones, though not all of them. The sample includes 160,000 or so clones, over 90% of them seen just once. The specimen was peripheral blood, collected 28 days after the second AZD1222 dose. The rearrangement links TRBV27 to TRBJ2-1; TRBD2 matches 8 bases. The source is an adult who received the AZD1222 COVID-19 vaccine. The CDR3 nucleotides are TGTGCCAGCAGCCCGAGCGGGAGCCAGGACAATGAGCAGTTCTTC. Its translation: CASSPSGSQDNEQFF.